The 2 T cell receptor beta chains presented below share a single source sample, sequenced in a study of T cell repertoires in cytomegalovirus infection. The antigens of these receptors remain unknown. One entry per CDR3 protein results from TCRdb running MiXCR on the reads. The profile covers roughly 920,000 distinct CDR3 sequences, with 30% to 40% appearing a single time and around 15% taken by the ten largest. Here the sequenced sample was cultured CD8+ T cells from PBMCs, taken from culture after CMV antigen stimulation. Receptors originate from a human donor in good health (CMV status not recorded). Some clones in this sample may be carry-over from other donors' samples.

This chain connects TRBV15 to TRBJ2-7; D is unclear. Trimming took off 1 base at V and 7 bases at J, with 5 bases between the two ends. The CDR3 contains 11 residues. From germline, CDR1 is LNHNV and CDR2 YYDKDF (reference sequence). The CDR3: CATSRGGEQYV. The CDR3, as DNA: TGTGCCACCAGCAGAGGAGGAGAGCAGTACGTC.

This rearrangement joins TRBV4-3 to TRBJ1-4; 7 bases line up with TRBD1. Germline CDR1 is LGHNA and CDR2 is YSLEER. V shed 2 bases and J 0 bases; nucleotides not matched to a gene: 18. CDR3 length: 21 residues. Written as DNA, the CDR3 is TGCGCCAGCAGCCAAACCGCGAGTTGGGACAGCATACTCGCAACTAATGAAAAACTGTTTTTT. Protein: CASSQTASWDSILATNEKLFF.